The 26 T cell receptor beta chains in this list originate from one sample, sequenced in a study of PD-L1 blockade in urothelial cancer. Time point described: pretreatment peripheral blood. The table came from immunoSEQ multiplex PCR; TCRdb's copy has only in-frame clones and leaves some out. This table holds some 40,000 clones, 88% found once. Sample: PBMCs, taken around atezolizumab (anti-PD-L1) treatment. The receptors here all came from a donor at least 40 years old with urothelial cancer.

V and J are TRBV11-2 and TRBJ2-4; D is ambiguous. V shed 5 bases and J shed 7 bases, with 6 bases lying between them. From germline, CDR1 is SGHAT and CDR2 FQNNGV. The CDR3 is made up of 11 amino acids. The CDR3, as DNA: TGTGCCAGCAGCCCCTCCAACATTCAGTACTTC. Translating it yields CASSPSNIQYF.

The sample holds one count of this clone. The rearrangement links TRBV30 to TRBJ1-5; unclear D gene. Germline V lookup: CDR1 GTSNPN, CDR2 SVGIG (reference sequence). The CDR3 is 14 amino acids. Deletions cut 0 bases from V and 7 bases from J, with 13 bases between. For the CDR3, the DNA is TGTGCCTGGAGTGTACTTACAGAGAGCCAGCCCCAGCATTTT. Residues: CAWSVLTESQPQHF.

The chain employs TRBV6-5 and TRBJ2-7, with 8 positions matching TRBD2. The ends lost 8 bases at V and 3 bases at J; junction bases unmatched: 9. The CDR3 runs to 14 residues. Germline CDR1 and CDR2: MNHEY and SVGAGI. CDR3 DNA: TGTGCCAGCTCAATCGGGGGGGTCGGCTACGAGCAGTACTTC. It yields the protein CASSIGGVGYEQYF.

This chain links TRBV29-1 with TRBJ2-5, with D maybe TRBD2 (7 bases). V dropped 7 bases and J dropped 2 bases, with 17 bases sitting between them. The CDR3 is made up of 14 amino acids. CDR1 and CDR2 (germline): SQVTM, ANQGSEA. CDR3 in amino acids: CSAGGPSGQETQYF. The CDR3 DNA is TGCAGCGCTGGGGGGCCTAGCGGTCAAGAGACCCAGTACTTC.

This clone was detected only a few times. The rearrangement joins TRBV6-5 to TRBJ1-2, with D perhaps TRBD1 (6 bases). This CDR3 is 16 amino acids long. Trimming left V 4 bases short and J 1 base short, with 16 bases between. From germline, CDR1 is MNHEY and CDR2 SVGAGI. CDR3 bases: TGTGCCAGCAGTTCCCGTACCAGGGGAAATAACTATGGCTACACCTTC. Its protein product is CASSSRTRGNNYGYTF.

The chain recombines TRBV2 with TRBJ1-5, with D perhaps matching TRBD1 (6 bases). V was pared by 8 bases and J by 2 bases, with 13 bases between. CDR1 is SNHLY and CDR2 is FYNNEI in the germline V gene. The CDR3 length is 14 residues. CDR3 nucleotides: TGTGCCAGCCAACAGGGCTGGGGCAATCAGCCCCAGCATTTT. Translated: CASQQGWGNQPQHF. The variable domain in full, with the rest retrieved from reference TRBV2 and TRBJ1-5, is EPEVTQTPSHQVTQMGQEVILRCVPISNHLYFYWYRQILGQKVEFLVSFYNNEISEKSEIFDDQFSVERPDGSNFTLKIRSTKLEDSAMYFCASQQGWGNQPQHFGDGTRLSIL.

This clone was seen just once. The CDR3 region has the DNA TGTGCCAGTAGTATTTTTAGAAACACCGGGGAGCTGTTTTTT. It is translated as CASSIFRNTGELFF. V and J are TRBV19 and TRBJ2-2; D uncertain. Trimming left V 3 bases short and J 2 bases short, with 7 bases between. The CDR3 has 14 residues. Germline loops: CDR1 LNHDA, CDR2 SQIVND (reference sequence).

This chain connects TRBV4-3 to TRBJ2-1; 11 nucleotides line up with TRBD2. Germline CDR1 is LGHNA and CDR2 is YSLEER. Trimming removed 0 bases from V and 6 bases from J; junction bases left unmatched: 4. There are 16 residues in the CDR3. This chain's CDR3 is CASSQEGLAGGNEQFF. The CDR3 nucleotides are TGCGCCAGCAGCCAAGAAGGCCTAGCGGGAGGCAATGAGCAGTTCTTC.

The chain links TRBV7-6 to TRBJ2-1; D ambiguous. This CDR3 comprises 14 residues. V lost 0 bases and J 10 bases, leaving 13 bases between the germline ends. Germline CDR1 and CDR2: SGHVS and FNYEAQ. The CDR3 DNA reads TGTGCCAGCAGCTTAGCGTTCCAGTCCGGGGAGCAGTTCTTC. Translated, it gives CASSLAFQSGEQFF.

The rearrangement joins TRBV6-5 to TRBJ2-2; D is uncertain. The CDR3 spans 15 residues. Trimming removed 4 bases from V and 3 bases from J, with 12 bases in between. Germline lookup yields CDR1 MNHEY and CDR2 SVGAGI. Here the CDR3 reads CASSSFRGDTGELFF. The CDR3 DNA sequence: TGTGCCAGCAGTTCTTTTAGAGGAGACACCGGGGAGCTGTTTTTT.

CDR3 nucleotides: TGCGCCAGCAGCTTGGGGGGGGGCACTGAAGCTTTCTTT. Its protein is CASSLGGGTEAFF. The rearrangement links TRBV5-1 to TRBJ1-1; TRBD1 might be the D (5 bases). CDR1 and CDR2 from the germline V gene are SGHRS and YFSETQ. V was pared by 0 bases and J by 4 bases, with 7 bases between. CDR3 length: 13 residues. Using reference TRBV5-1 and TRBJ1-1 for the parts outside the CDR3, the full variable domain is KAGVTQTPRYLIKTRGQQVTLSCSPISGHRSVSWYQQTPGQGLQFLFEYFSETQRNKGNFPGRFSGRQFSNSRSEMNVSTLELGDSALYLCASSLGGGTEAFFGQGTRLTVV.

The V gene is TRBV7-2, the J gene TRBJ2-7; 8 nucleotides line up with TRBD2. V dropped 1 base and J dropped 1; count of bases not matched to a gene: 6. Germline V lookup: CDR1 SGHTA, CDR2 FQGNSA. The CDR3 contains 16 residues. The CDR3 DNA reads TGTGCCAGCAGCTTAGGTCGGGCGGGAGGTTCCTACGAGCAGTACTTC. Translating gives CASSLGRAGGSYEQYF.

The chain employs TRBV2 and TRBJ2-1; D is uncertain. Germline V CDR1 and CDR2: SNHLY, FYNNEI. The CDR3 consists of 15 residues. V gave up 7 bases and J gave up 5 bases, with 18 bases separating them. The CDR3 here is CASTRIEAPDNEQFF. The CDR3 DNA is TGTGCCAGCACCCGAATAGAGGCGCCTGACAATGAGCAGTTCTTC.

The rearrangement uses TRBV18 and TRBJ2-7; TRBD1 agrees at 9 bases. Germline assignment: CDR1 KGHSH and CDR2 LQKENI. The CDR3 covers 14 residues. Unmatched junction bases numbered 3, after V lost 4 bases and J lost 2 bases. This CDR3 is CASSQGQGPYEQYF. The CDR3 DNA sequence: TGTGCCAGCTCACAGGGACAGGGTCCCTACGAGCAGTACTTC.

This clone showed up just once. CDR3 bases: TGTGCCAGCAGCTCCACGCGGGCGGCGGGGACCCACAATGAGCAGTTCTTC. It codes for CASSSTRAAGTHNEQFF. The chain uses TRBV7-8 and TRBJ2-1; D possibly corresponds to TRBD2 (6 bases). CDR1 is SGHVS, CDR2 FQNEAQ, per germline. V was pared by 4 bases and J by 5 bases, with 21 bases between. This CDR3 is built from 17 residues.

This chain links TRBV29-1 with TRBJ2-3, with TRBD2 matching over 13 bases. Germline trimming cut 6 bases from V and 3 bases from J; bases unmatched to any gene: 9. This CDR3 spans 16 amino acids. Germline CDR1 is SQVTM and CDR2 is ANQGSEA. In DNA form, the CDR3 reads TGCAGCGTCTCCAGACCGGGACTAGCGGGAACAGATACGCAGTATTTT. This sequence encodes CSVSRPGLAGTDTQYF.

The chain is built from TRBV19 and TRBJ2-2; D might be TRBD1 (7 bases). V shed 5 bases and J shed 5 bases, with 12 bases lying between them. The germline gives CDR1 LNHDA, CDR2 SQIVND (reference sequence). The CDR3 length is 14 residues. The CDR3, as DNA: TGTGCCAGTAGTGTCCAGGGGGGAACCGGGGAGCTGTTTTTT. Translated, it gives CASSVQGGTGELFF.

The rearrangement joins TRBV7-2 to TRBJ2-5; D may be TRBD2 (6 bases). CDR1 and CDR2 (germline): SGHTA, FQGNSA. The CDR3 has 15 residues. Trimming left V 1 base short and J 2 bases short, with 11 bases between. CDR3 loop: CASSLGTTPQETQYF. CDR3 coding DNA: TGTGCCAGCAGCTTAGGGACTACCCCGCAAGAGACCCAGTACTTC.

In nucleotides, the CDR3 is TGTGCCAGCAGCCCCCTTCTGATAGCGGGTACAGATACGCAGTATTTT. It specifies CASSPLLIAGTDTQYF. The J gene is TRBJ2-3, the V gene TRBV14; 7 bases are shared with TRBD2. The CDR3 is 16 residues long. Germline-derived CDR1 and CDR2 are SGHDN and FVKESK. The V and J ends lost 4 bases and 3 bases, in that order; junction bases with no gene match: 10. The full variable domain, with the rest looked up from reference TRBV14 and TRBJ2-3, is EAGVTQFPSHSVIEKGQTVTLRCDPISGHDNLYWYRRVMGKEIKFLLHFVKESKQDESGMPNNRFLAERTGGTYSTLKVQPAELEDSGVYFCASSPLLIAGTDTQYFGPGTRLTVL.

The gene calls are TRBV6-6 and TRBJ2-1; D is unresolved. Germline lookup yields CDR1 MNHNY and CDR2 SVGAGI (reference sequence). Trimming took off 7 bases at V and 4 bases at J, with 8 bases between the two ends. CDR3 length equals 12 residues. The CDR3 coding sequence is TGTGCCAGCACCCCCAGATACAATGAGCAGTTCTTC. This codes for CASTPRYNEQFF.

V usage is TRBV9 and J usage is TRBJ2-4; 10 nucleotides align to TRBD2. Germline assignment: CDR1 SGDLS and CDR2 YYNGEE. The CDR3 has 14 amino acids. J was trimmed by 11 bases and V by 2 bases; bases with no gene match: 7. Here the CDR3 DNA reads TGTGCCAGCAGCGTGGCTAGCGGGGGCGGGGTTCAGTACTTC. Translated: CASSVASGGGVQYF.

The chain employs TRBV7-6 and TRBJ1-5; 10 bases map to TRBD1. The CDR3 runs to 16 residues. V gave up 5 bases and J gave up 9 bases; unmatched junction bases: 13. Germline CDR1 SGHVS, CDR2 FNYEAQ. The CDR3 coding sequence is TGTGCCAGCAGCGTAGGACAGGGGGTGCCGCCAGGGCCCCAGCATTTT. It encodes CASSVGQGVPPGPQHF.

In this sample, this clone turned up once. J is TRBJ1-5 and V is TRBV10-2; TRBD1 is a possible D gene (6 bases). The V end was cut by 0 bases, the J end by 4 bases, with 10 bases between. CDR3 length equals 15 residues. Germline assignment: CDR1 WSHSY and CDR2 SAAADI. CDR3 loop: CASSESRTANQPQHF. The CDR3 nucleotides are TGCGCCAGCAGTGAGTCGCGGACAGCTAATCAGCCCCAGCATTTT.

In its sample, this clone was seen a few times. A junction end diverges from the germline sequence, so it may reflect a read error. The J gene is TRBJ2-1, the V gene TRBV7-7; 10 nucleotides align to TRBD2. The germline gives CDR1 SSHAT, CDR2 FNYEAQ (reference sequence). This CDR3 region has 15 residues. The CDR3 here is CASSLGTSAHNEQFF. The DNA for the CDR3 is TGTGCTAGCAGCTTAGGGACTAGCGCCCACAATGAGCAGTTCTTC.

In nucleotides, the CDR3 is TGTGCCAGCCGACTAGCGGGAGGGCGGTCGGATGAGCAGTTCTTC. This gives the protein CASRLAGGRSDEQFF. The V gene is TRBV25-1, the J gene TRBJ2-1; 14 nucleotides align to TRBD2. Germline V gene lookup returns CDR1 MGHDK and CDR2 SYGVNS. CDR3 length: 15 amino acids. V was clipped by 8 bases and J by 8 bases; unmatched bases: 8.

The CDR3 DNA reads TGTGCCAGCAGTGCGCTCTCCAGGGGCGGCTACACCTTC. This translates into CASSALSRGGYTF. The rearrangement links TRBV27 to TRBJ1-2, with TRBD1 as a possible D gene (6 bases). The CDR3 sequence is 13 residues long. Looked up from germline, CDR1 is MNHEY and CDR2 is SMNVEV (reference sequence). The V end lost 5 bases, the J end lost 8 bases, and 15 bases lay between the germline ends.